The sequence of this T cell receptor (beta chain) was determined in a study of post-analysis software for immune sequencing data. Whole-study findings and limits: The normalized Chao1 diversity of multiple sclerosis patients was significantly lower than that of controls. Samples from one preparation batch, clustered by F measure, grouped strongly together. In patients, TRBV5-6, TRBV5-1 and TRBV20-1 belonged to five or six TRBV segments found more frequently than in controls.

Each TCR beta cDNA library carried unique molecular identifiers. From the PCR reads, TCRdb called clonotypes with MiXCR, one entry per CDR3 protein. The table has about 160,000 distinct CDR3 sequences, 30% to 45% seen once. This clonotype was seen only a few times. Its antigen is still unknown. This CDR3 has 19 residues. Germline trimming cut 1 base from V and 1 base from J; bases unmatched to any gene: 12. The J gene is TRBJ2-5, the V gene TRBV12-3 or TRBV12-4; TRBD1 aligns across 10 bases. This material consisted of blood, taken after autologous hematopoietic stem cell transplantation. This clonotype was obtained from a girl aged 10-17 years with multiple sclerosis. Here the CDR3 reads CASSLVATGGKPPQETQYF. The DNA for the CDR3 is TGTGCCAGCAGTTTAGTAGCGACAGGGGGCAAGCCACCCCAAGAGACCCAGTACTTC.